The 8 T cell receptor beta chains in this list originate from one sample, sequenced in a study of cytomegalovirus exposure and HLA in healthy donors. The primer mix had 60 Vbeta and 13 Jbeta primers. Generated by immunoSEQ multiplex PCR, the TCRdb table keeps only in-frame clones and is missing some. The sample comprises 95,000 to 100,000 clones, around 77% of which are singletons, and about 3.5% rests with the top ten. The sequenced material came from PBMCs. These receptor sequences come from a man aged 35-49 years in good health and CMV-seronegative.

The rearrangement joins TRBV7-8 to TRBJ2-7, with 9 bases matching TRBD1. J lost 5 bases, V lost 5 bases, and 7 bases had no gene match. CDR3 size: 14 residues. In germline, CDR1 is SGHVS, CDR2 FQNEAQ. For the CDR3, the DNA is TGTGCCAGCAGCACCCGGACAGGGGTGAACGAGCAGTACTTC. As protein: CASSTRTGVNEQYF. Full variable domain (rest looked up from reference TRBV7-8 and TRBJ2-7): GAGVSQSPRYKVAKRGQDVALRCDPISGHVSLFWYQQALGQGPEFLTYFQNEAQLDKSGLPSDRFFAERPEGSVSTLKIQRTQQEDSAVYLCASSTRTGVNEQYFGPGTRLTVT.

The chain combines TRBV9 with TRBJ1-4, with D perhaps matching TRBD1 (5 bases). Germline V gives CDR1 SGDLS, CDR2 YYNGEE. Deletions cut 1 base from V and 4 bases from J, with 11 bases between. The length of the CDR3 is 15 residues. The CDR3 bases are TGTGCCAGCAGCGTACAGGGCGGTTTTAATGAAAAACTGTTTTTT. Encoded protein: CASSVQGGFNEKLFF.

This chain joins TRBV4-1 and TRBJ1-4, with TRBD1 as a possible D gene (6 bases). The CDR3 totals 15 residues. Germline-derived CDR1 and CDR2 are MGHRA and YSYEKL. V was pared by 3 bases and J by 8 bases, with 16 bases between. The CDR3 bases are TGCGCCAGCAGCCAGGTACAGGGAGGGCGCGAAAAACTGTTTTTT. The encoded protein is CASSQVQGGREKLFF.

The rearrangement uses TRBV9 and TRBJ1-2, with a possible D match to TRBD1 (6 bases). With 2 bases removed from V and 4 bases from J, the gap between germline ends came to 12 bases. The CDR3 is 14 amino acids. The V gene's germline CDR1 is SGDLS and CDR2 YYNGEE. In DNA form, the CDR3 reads TGTGCCAGCAGCGTTACACCGGACAGCTATGGCTACACCTTC. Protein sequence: CASSVTPDSYGYTF. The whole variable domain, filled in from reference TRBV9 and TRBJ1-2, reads DSGVTQTPKHLITATGQRVTLRCSPRSGDLSVYWYQQSLDQGLQFLIQYYNGEERAKGNILERFSAQQFPDLHSELNLSSLELGDSALYFCASSVTPDSYGYTFGSGTRLTVV.

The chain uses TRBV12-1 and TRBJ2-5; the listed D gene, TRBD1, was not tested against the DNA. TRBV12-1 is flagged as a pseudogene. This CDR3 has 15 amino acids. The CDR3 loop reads CASSRRDSPQETQYF. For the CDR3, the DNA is TGTGCCAGCAGCCGCCGGGACAGTCCGCAAGAGACCCAGTACTTC.

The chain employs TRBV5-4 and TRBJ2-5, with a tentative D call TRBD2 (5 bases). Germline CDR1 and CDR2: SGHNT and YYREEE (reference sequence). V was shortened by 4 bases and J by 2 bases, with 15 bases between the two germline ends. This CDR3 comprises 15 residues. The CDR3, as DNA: TGTGCCAGCAGCACCGGGGAGAGAGGACAAGAGACCCAGTACTTC. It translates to CASSTGERGQETQYF.

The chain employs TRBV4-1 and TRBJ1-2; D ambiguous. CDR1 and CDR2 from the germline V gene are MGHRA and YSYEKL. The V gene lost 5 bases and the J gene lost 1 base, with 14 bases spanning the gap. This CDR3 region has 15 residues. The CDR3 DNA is TGCGCCAGCAGCATACGCGTAGGAGATAACTATGGCTACACCTTC. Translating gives CASSIRVGDNYGYTF.

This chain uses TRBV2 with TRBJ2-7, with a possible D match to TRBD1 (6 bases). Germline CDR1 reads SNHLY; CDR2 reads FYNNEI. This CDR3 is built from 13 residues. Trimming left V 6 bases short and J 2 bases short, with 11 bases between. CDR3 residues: CASSRGPTYEQYF. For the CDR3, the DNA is TGTGCCAGCAGCAGGGGACCCACCTACGAGCAGTACTTC.